One and the same sample provided the 27 T cell receptor beta chains below, sequenced in a study of blood T cell repertoires in COVID-19 (dated by TCRdb to between 2020 and 2021). Libraries were prepared through the immunoSEQ multiplex PCR assay. As stored in TCRdb, this immuneACCESS dataset retains in-frame rearrangements with V and J assigned. A fraction of the clones does not appear; measured against another copy, unresolved V genes explain less than half of the discrepancy, and the remainder lacks a known reason. The sample table lists hundreds of thousands of clones, 80% to 90% of them with a count of one. 5% to 6.5% of the sample goes to the ten largest clones. The sample consisted of peripheral blood. The receptors were gathered from a man aged 80 or over with acute or convalescent COVID-19.

The chain is built from TRBV20-1 and TRBJ2-3, with 8 positions matching TRBD1. CDR1 is DFQATT and CDR2 is SNEGSKA in the germline V gene (reference sequence). This CDR3 spans 15 amino acids. Germline trimming cut 3 bases from V and 2 bases from J; bases unmatched to any gene: 7. In DNA form, the CDR3 reads TGCAGTGCTAGTGGTCCGGGACAGGTCACAGATACGCAGTATTTT. Its protein is CSASGPGQVTDTQYF.

V and J are TRBV7-9 and TRBJ1-2; D gene uncertain. The germline V gene has CDR1 SEHNR and CDR2 FQNEAQ (reference sequence). The ends were cut back, 7 bases at V and 3 bases at J, with 12 bases in the middle. The CDR3 totals 13 residues. The CDR3, as DNA: TGTGCCAGCATCCGGAGGGAGGACTATGGCTACACCTTC. The encoded protein is CASIRREDYGYTF.

The gene calls are TRBV10-1 and TRBJ2-1, with TRBD2 matching 8 bases. CDR1 WNHNN and CDR2 SYGVQD come from the germline V gene (reference sequence). The CDR3 extends over 17 amino acids. V lost 8 bases, J lost 3 bases, and 15 bases stayed unmatched. CDR3 coding DNA: TGCGCCAGCCCTGAGGAGACCGGGACTAGAGTCTACAATGAGCAGTTCTTC. Amino acid sequence: CASPEETGTRVYNEQFF.

The V and J genes are TRBV19 and TRBJ1-5; D is perhaps TRBD1 (6 bases). Deletions cut 10 bases from V and 6 bases from J, with 19 bases between. Germline values: CDR1 LNHDA, CDR2 SQIVND (reference sequence). CDR3 size: 14 residues. CDR3 coding DNA: TGTGCCACTAGATTTCAGGGGTCGGGTCAGCCCCAGCATTTT. It yields the protein CATRFQGSGQPQHF.

This clone showed up just a few times. V is TRBV19 and J is TRBJ1-1, with D perhaps matching TRBD1 (5 bases). Trimming left V 3 bases short and J 1 base short, with 18 bases between. Germline lookup yields CDR1 LNHDA and CDR2 SQIVND (reference sequence). There are 17 residues in the CDR3. The CDR3 region has the DNA TGTGCCAGTAGTATTGGGTCAGTGCGGGGGAGGAACACTGAAGCTTTCTTT. Amino acid sequence: CASSIGSVRGRNTEAFF.

The chain joins TRBV4-2 to TRBJ1-1; D remains unclear. CDR3 length: 13 residues. Germline V gene sequence: CDR1 LGHNA, CDR2 YNFKEQ. Trimming took off 4 bases at V and 7 bases at J, with 13 bases between the two ends. In nucleotides, the CDR3 is TGTGCCAGCAGCCCCCCCGCCGGGAGTGAAGCTTTCTTT. Amino acid sequence: CASSPPAGSEAFF.

The rearrangement uses TRBV19 and TRBJ2-1; D perhaps matches TRBD1 (5 bases). This CDR3 contains 14 residues. Trimming removed 3 bases at V and 7 bases at J, with 13 bases between. CDR1 and CDR2 (germline): LNHDA, SQIVND (reference sequence). For the CDR3, the DNA is TGTGCCAGTAGTATTCAGGGCTGGAGAAATGAGCAGTTCTTC. Amino acids: CASSIQGWRNEQFF.

J is TRBJ2-7 and V is TRBV6-4; D is possibly TRBD1 (6 bases). The CDR3 length is 14 residues. The V end was cut by 0 bases, the J end by 1 base, with 7 bases between. The germline gives CDR1 MRHNA, CDR2 SNTAGT. The DNA for the CDR3 is TGTGCCAGCAGTGACTCAACAGGGTCCTACGAGCAGTACGTC. Its protein product is CASSDSTGSYEQYV.

The CDR3 region is CASSQRGTDPKDEQYF. In DNA form, the CDR3 reads TGCGCCAGCAGCCAAAGGGGGACAGATCCTAAGGACGAGCAGTACTTC. This chain uses TRBV4-1 with TRBJ2-7; TRBD1 matches 7 bases. There are 16 residues in the CDR3. V was pared by 2 bases and J by 5 bases, with 12 bases of the junction left unmatched. CDR1 and CDR2 (germline): MGHRA, YSYEKL.

The chain combines TRBV28 with TRBJ1-1; 9 bases map to TRBD1. The V segment lost 5 bases and the J segment 4 bases; nucleotides outside the gene matches: 11. Germline V gives CDR1 MDHEN, CDR2 SYDVKM. This CDR3 comprises 16 residues. The CDR3 nucleotides read TGTGCCAGCAGTGTTCCATCCGGGACAGGGTCCACTGAAGCTTTCTTT. Protein sequence: CASSVPSGTGSTEAFF.

The V and J genes are TRBV19 and TRBJ1-4, with D possibly being TRBD1 (6 bases). This CDR3 region has 12 residues. Trimming cost V 7 bases and J 11 bases, with 14 bases left between them. The germline CDR1 and CDR2 sequences are LNHDA and SQIVND (reference sequence). CDR3 sequence (DNA): TGTGCCAGTAAGACCTATCAGGGGAAACTGTTTTTT. It translates to CASKTYQGKLFF.

The table lists this clone with a count of one. DNA of the CDR3: TGTGCCATCAGTCGTGACAGTTCTCAGCAGCCCCAGCATTTT. It encodes CAISRDSSQQPQHF. V usage is TRBV10-3 and J usage is TRBJ1-5, with TRBD1 as a possible D gene (5 bases). The CDR3 spans 14 residues. V lost 5 bases and J 7 bases, leaving 15 bases between the germline ends. CDR1 and CDR2 (germline): ENHRY, SYGVKD.

V usage is TRBV14 and J usage is TRBJ1-2; D is undetermined. V gave up 1 base and J gave up 5 bases, with 8 bases separating them. This CDR3 is 13 amino acids long. Germline assignment: CDR1 SGHDN and CDR2 FVKESK. The DNA of the CDR3 is TGTGCCAGCAGCCAAGCTTCTACTTATGGCTACACCTTC. Translating it yields CASSQASTYGYTF. The variable domain in full, completed from reference TRBV14 and TRBJ1-2, reads EAGVTQFPSHSVIEKGQTVTLRCDPISGHDNLYWYRRVMGKEIKFLLHFVKESKQDESGMPNNRFLAERTGGTYSTLKVQPAELEDSGVYFCASSQASTYGYTFGSGTRLTVV.

The chain joins TRBV6-5 to TRBJ2-3; 13 bases line up with TRBD2. The germline V gene encodes CDR1 MNHEY and CDR2 SVGAGI. The J segment lost 3 bases and the V segment lost 6 bases, leaving 3 bases of the junction unmatched. CDR3 size: 15 residues. The DNA of the CDR3 is TGTGCCAGCAGCCCGACTAGCGGGAGGACAGATACGCAGTATTTT. It translates to CASSPTSGRTDTQYF.

The V and J genes are TRBV27 and TRBJ1-6, with D maybe TRBD1 (6 bases). This CDR3 is 16 amino acids long. CDR1 and CDR2 from the germline V gene are MNHEY and SMNVEV (reference sequence). The V and J ends lost 5 bases and 9 bases respectively, with 20 bases between them. CDR3 loop: CASSRTGHLNTSPLHF. In nucleotides, the CDR3 is TGTGCCAGCAGTCGAACGGGACACCTAAACACTTCACCCCTCCACTTT.

The chain recombines TRBV30 with TRBJ1-6, with D possibly matching TRBD1 (5 bases). The CDR3 sequence is 13 residues long. Germline CDR1 GTSNPN, CDR2 SVGIG (reference sequence). The V and J ends lost 4 bases and 5 bases respectively, with 9 bases between them. CDR3 DNA: TGTGCCTGGACGACAGTAAATAATTCACCCCTCCACTTT. It yields the protein CAWTTVNNSPLHF. The variable domain in full, completed from reference TRBV30 and TRBJ1-6, reads SQTIHQWPATLVQPVGSPLSLECTVEGTSNPNLYWYRQAAGRGLQLLFYSVGIGQISSEVPQNLSASRPQDRQFILSSKKLLLSDSGFYLCAWTTVNNSPLHFGNGTRLTVT.

The chain employs TRBV11-2 and TRBJ2-3; 10 bases are shared with TRBD1. This CDR3 has 15 amino acids. Germline V gene sequence: CDR1 SGHAT, CDR2 FQNNGV. Losses at the gene ends were 5 bases for V and 2 bases for J; bases not matched to a gene: 4. The CDR3 sequence is CASSLDRGATDTQYF. DNA of the CDR3: TGTGCCAGCAGCCTGGACAGGGGGGCCACAGATACGCAGTATTTT.

The genes are TRBV24-1 and TRBJ1-5; no clear D. V gave up 3 bases and J gave up 6 bases, with 17 bases separating them. Germline CDR1 and CDR2: KGHDR and SFDVKD. The CDR3 spans 16 residues. Here the CDR3 reads CATSDPRKGVSQPQHF. Here the CDR3 DNA reads TGTGCCACCAGTGATCCCCGTAAGGGAGTGAGTCAGCCCCAGCATTTT.

The chain links TRBV30 to TRBJ1-1, with D possibly TRBD1 on 6 matching bases. V was cut by 2 bases and J by 6 bases, with 13 bases left in between. The CDR3 is made up of 13 amino acids. Germline-derived CDR1 and CDR2 are GTSNPN and SVGIG (reference sequence). CDR3 DNA: TGTGCCTGGAGTACTACAGGGATGTCTGAAGCTTTCTTT. Encoded protein: CAWSTTGMSEAFF.

This chain uses TRBV7-3 with TRBJ2-3, with 8 bases fitting TRBD1. This CDR3 has 14 residues. The V gene's germline CDR1 is SGHTA and CDR2 FQGTGA. Trimming removed 6 bases from V and 6 bases from J; junction bases left unmatched: 8. This CDR3 reads CASSPQGALDTQYF. The DNA for the CDR3 is TGTGCCAGCAGTCCCCAGGGGGCGCTTGATACGCAGTATTTT.

V usage is TRBV30 and J usage is TRBJ1-5; perhaps TRBD1 as D (6 bases). CDR3 size: 15 residues. The germline CDR1 and CDR2 sequences are GTSNPN and SVGIG (reference sequence). Between the trimmed V and J ends, which lost 4 bases and 5 bases, there was a span of 18 bases. CDR3 amino acids: CAWTKWGPPDQPQHF. For the CDR3, the DNA is TGTGCCTGGACTAAGTGGGGGCCCCCAGATCAGCCCCAGCATTTT.

The CDR3 nucleotides read TGTGCCAGCAGTTTATCGCAGGTCGGAGAGACCCAGTACTTC. It codes for CASSLSQVGETQYF. V and J are TRBV28 and TRBJ2-5; D gene uncertain. The CDR3 consists of 14 residues. The V end was cut by 1 base, the J end by 4 bases, with 10 bases between. CDR1 is MDHEN and CDR2 is SYDVKM in the germline V gene.

This sequence joins TRBV18 and TRBJ1-1; D possibly corresponds to TRBD1 (5 bases). The V end lost 3 bases, the J end lost 11 bases, and 22 bases lay between the germline ends. Germline-derived CDR1 and CDR2 are KGHSH and LQKENI. This CDR3 has 15 residues. The CDR3 region has the DNA TGTGCCAGCTCACCTTCAGGGTCTACAAGTCTATCGGCTTTCTTT. This encodes CASSPSGSTSLSAFF.

The chain combines TRBV2 with TRBJ1-6, with 8 bases fitting TRBD1. Germline CDR1 and CDR2: SNHLY and FYNNEI. This CDR3 has 15 residues. The ends lost 3 bases at V and 9 bases at J; junction bases unmatched: 7. The CDR3 DNA reads as TGTGCCAGCAGTGAGAGACAGGGGAATTCTTCACCCCTCCACTTT. It encodes CASSERQGNSSPLHF. The full variable domain, with the rest looked up from reference TRBV2 and TRBJ1-6, is EPEVTQTPSHQVTQMGQEVILRCVPISNHLYFYWYRQILGQKVEFLVSFYNNEISEKSEIFDDQFSVERPDGSNFTLKIRSTKLEDSAMYFCASSERQGNSSPLHFGNGTRLTVT.

The chain recombines TRBV29-1 with TRBJ1-6; tentative D call: TRBD1 (5 bases). Trimming stripped 8 bases from V and 8 bases from J, with 16 bases between. The CDR3 consists of 13 residues. Per the germline V gene, CDR1 is SQVTM and CDR2 is ANQGSEA. The CDR3 is CSTRATEDSPLHF. CDR3 nucleotides: TGCAGCACCCGCGCGACAGAGGATTCACCCCTCCACTTT. The whole variable domain, filled in from reference TRBV29-1 and TRBJ1-6, reads SAVISQKPSRDICQRGTSLTIQCQVDSQVTMMFWYRQQPGQSLTLIATANQGSEATYESGFVIDKFPISRPNLTFSTLTVSNMSPEDSSIYLCSTRATEDSPLHFGNGTRLTVT.

The chain links TRBV30 to TRBJ2-3; 7 bases line up with TRBD1. This CDR3 has 14 amino acids. J lost 5 bases, V lost 5 bases, and 10 bases had no gene match. Germline CDR1 is GTSNPN and CDR2 is SVGIG (reference sequence). In DNA form, the CDR3 reads TGTGCCTGGTGGCCACAGGGGCGTGGAGATACGCAGTATTTT. As protein: CAWWPQGRGDTQYF. The full variable domain, completed using reference TRBV30 and TRBJ2-3, is SQTIHQWPATLVQPVGSPLSLECTVEGTSNPNLYWYRQAAGRGLQLLFYSVGIGQISSEVPQNLSASRPQDRQFILSSKKLLLSDSGFYLCAWWPQGRGDTQYFGPGTRLTVL.

The CDR3 nucleotides are TGTGCCAGCAGTCCCCGGGTAAATTCCTACGAGCAGTACGTC. Residues: CASSPRVNSYEQYV. The chain is built from TRBV6-2 or TRBV6-3 and TRBJ2-7; no firm D call. The length of the CDR3 is 14 residues. Germline CDR1 reads MNHEY; CDR2 reads SVGEGT. Between the trimmed V and J ends, which lost 5 bases and 1 base, there was a span of 12 bases.